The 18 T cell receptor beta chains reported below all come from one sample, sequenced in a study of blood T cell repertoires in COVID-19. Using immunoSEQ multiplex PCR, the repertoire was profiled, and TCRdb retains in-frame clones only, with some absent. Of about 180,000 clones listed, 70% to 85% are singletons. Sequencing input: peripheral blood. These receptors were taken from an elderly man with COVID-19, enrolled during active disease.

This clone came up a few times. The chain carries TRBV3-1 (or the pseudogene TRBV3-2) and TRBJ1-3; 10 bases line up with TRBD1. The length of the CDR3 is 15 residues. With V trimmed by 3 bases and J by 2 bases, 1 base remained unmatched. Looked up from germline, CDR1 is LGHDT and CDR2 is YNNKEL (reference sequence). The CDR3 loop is CASSQGQGPGNTIYF. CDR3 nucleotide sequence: TGTGCCAGCAGCCAGGGACAGGGGCCTGGAAACACCATATATTTT.

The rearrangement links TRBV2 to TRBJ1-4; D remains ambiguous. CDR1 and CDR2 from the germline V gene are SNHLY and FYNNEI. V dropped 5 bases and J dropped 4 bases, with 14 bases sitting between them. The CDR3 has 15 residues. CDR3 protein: CASSSTTRFNEKLFF. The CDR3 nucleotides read TGTGCCAGCAGTAGCACTACACGTTTTAATGAAAAACTGTTTTTT.

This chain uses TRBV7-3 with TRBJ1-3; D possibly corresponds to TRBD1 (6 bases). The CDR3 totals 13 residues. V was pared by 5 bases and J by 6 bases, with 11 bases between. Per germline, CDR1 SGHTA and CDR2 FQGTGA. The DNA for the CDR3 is TGTGCCAGCAGCGAACAGGGCAAAAACACCATATATTTT. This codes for CASSEQGKNTIYF. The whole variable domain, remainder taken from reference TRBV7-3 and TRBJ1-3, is GAGVSQTPSNKVTEKGKYVELRCDPISGHTALYWYRQSLGQGPEFLIYFQGTGAADDSGLPNDRFFAVRPEGSVSTLKIQRTERGDSAVYLCASSEQGKNTIYFGEGSWLTVV.

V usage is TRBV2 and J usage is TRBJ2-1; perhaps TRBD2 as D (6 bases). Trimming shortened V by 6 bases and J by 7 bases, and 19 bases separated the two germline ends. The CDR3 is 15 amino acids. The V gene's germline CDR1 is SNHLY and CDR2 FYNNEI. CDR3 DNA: TGTGCCAGCAGCGCCACCTTCGGTGCGGGGAATGAGCAGTTCTTC. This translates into CASSATFGAGNEQFF.

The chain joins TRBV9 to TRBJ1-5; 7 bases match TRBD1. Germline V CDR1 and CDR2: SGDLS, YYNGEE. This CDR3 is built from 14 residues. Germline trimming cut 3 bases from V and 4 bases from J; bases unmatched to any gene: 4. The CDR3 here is CASSGGTVNQPQHF. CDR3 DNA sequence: TGTGCCAGCAGCGGCGGGACAGTAAATCAGCCCCAGCATTTT.

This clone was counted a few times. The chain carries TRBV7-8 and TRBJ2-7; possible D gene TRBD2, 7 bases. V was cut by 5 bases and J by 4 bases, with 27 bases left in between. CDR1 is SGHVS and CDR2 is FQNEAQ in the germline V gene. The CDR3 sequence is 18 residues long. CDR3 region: CASSPRGRGITQGYEQYF. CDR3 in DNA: TGTGCCAGCAGCCCTCGGGGGCGGGGGATAACCCAAGGATACGAGCAGTACTTC.

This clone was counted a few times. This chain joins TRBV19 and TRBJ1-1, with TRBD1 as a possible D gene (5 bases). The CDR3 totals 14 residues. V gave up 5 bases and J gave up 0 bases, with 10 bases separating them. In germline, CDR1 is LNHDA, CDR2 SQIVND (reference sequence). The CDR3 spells CASSGDSLNTEAFF. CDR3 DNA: TGTGCCAGTAGTGGTGACAGCCTGAACACTGAAGCTTTCTTT. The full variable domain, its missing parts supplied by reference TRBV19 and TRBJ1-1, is DGGITQSPKYLFRKEGQNVTLSCEQNLNHDAMYWYRQDPGQGLRLIYYSQIVNDFQKGDIAEGYSVSREKKESFPLTVTSAQKNPTAFYLCASSGDSLNTEAFFGQGTRLTVV.

The DNA of the CDR3 is TGCGCCAGCAGCTTGGGCAGATGGACAGGGTCTGACGTCCTGACTTTC. Translating gives CASSLGRWTGSDVLTF. The chain carries TRBV5-1 and TRBJ2-6, with TRBD1 identical over 8 bases. Losses at the gene ends were 0 bases for V and 11 bases for J; bases not matched to a gene: 10. Germline V gene sequence: CDR1 SGHRS, CDR2 YFSETQ. This CDR3 region has 16 residues.

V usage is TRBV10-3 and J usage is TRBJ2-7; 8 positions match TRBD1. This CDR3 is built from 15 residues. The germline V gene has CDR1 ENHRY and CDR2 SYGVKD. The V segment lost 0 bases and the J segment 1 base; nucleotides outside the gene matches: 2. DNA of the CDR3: TGTGCCATCAGTGAGTCGACAGGGGAATCCTACGAGCAGTACTTC. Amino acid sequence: CAISESTGESYEQYF.

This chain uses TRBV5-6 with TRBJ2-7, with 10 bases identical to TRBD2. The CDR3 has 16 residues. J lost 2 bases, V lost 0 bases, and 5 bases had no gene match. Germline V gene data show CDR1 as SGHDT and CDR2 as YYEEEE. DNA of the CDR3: TGTGCCAGCAGCTTGGGAATGAGCGGGGGGGCCTACGAGCAGTACTTC. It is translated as CASSLGMSGGAYEQYF.

DNA for the CDR3: TGTGCCAGCAGTGAACAGGGGGTAGGTCAGCCCCAGCATTTT. Its protein product is CASSEQGVGQPQHF. The chain uses TRBV2 and TRBJ1-5; 7 nucleotides line up with TRBD1. The CDR3 extends over 14 amino acids. With V trimmed by 2 bases and J by 6 bases, 4 bases remained unmatched. Germline lookup yields CDR1 SNHLY and CDR2 FYNNEI.

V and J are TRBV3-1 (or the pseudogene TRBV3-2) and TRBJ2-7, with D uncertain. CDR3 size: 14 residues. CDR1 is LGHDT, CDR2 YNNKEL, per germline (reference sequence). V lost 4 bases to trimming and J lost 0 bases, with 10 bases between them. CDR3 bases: TGTGCCAGCAGCCGCCTTGAGAGCTCCTACGAGCAGTACTTC. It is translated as CASSRLESSYEQYF.

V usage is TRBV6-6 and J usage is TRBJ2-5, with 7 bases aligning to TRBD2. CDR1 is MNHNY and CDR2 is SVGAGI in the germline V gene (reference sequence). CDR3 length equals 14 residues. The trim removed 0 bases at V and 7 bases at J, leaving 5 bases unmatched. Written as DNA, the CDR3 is TGTGCCAGCAGTTACTCTGGGGGGGGAGCGACCCAGTACTTC. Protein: CASSYSGGGATQYF.

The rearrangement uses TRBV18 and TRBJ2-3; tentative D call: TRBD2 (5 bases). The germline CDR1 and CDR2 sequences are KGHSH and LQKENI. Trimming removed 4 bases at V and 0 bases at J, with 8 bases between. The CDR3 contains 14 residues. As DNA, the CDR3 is TGTGCCAGCTCACGAGGGCCTAGCACAGATACGCAGTATTTT. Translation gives CASSRGPSTDTQYF.

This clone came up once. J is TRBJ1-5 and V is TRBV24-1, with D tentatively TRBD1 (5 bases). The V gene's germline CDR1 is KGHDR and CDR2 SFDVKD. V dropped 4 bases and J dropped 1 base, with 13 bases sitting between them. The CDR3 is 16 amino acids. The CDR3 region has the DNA TGTGCCACCAGTGACCTCGGGGAGGGGAGCAATCAGCCCCAGCATTTT. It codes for CATSDLGEGSNQPQHF.

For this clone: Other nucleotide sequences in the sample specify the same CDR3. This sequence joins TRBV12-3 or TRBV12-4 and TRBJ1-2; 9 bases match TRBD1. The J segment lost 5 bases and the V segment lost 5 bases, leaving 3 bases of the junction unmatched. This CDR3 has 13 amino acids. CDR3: CASSPGTGYGYTF. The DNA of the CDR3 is TGTGCCAGCAGTCCCGGGACAGGGTATGGCTACACCTTC.

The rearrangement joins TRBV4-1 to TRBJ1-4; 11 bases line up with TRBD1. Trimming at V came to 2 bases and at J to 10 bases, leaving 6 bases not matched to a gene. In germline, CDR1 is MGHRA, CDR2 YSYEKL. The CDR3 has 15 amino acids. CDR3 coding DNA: TGCGCCAGCAGCCAACCGGACAGGGGGCGCCCAAAACTGTTTTTT. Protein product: CASSQPDRGRPKLFF.

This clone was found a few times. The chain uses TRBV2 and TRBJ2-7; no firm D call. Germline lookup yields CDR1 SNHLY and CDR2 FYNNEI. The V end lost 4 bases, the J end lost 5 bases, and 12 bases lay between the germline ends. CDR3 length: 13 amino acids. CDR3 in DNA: TGTGCCAGCAGTGGGGCACTGATCGACGAGCAGTACTTC. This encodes CASSGALIDEQYF.